This TCR beta chain was obtained from a study of early T cells in non-severe SARS-CoV-2 infection. Study-wide background: Chains stayed unpaired after sequencing of bulk RNA from unsorted whole blood.

On this clonotype: Its antigen is currently unknown.

cDNA molecules, individually, were tagged with unique molecular identifiers. Via MiXCR, TCRdb re-called the 5' RACE reads, giving one row per CDR3 protein. The sample consists of tens of thousands of distinct CDR3 sequences, roughly 12% of them appearing once. Study observations and caveats: Matching against VDJdb likely underestimated virus-specific expansions, favoring anti-spike CD8.

The input for sequencing was whole blood, taken at baseline. The TCR was taken from an adult who was a healthcare worker with PCR-confirmed SARS-CoV-2 infection or an uninfected control (not recorded which).

CDR3 sequence (DNA): TGTGCCAGCAGCCTCCTAGGACAGGGCTACGAGCAGTACTTC. Protein: CASSLLGQGYEQYF. V and J are TRBV7-3 and TRBJ2-7; TRBD1 matches 8 bases. This CDR3 region has 14 residues. V lost 5 bases, J lost 3 bases, and 6 bases stayed unmatched. Germline V gene lookup returns CDR1 SGHTA and CDR2 FQGTGA.